This TCR beta chain was recorded in a study of T cells in Graves' hyperthyroidism and ophthalmopathy. Whole-study results and caveats: Most clonotypes expanded in the thyroid (above 0.001) were also present in blood.

Researchers took RNA transcripts and amplified the TCR beta CDR3 regions from them. An initial round of RT-PCR targeting the TCR CDR3 relied on the HTBI primer set. TCRdb independently ran MiXCR on the multiplex PCR reads; one entry per CDR3 protein. The data hold about 640,000 distinct CDR3 sequences, with around 21% observed a single time. Worth noting for this clonotype: The antigen is unknown.

At least 3 on the Clinical Activity Score was recorded for ophthalmopathy patients, who also had NOSPECS grade at least 4 and duration under 3 months. On the basis of clinical symptoms, serum thyroxine and TRAb, thyroid ultrasound and orbital computed tomography, diagnoses were made. The PBMCs studied were ones that came from about 10 ml fresh peripheral blood. The V end was cut by 2 bases, the J end by 4 bases, with 11 bases between. Looked up from germline, CDR1 is SNHLY and CDR2 is FYNNEI. This CDR3 is 14 amino acids long. The receptor's source is a young man with Graves' ophthalmopathy. The V and J genes are TRBV2 and TRBJ1-2; unclear D gene. The sequenced sample consisted of blood. CDR3 DNA: TGTGCCAGCAGTGAAAATATGAGCGGCTATGGCTACACCTTC. Amino acids: CASSENMSGYGYTF.